Below are 28 T cell receptor beta chains sequenced from a single sample in a study of T cells in localized non-small cell lung cancer. Using immunoSEQ multiplex PCR, the repertoire was profiled, and TCRdb retains in-frame clones only, with some absent. The sample records 53,000 or so clones, more than 85% being singletons. Sample: peripheral blood, taken before any cancer treatment. These receptors all come from a man aged 40-75 years with stage I lung adenocarcinoma.

This chain links TRBV5-1 with TRBJ2-5; D is unclear. The CDR3 runs to 14 residues. Germline CDR1 and CDR2: SGHRS and YFSETQ. The V end was cut by 1 base, the J end by 2 bases, with 9 bases between. CDR3 loop: CASSLSTVQETQYF. Here the CDR3 DNA reads TGCGCCAGCAGCTTGTCGACGGTACAAGAGACCCAGTACTTC.

The chain employs TRBV7-2 and TRBJ2-3; no definite D call. Trimming removed 1 base from V and 6 bases from J, with 11 bases in between. The CDR3 extends over 14 amino acids. Per germline, CDR1 SGHTA and CDR2 FQGNSA. The CDR3 DNA reads as TGTGCCAGCAGCTTAGGACTCCCGGTCGATACGCAGTATTTT. This encodes CASSLGLPVDTQYF.

The V and J genes are TRBV27 and TRBJ1-2; 7 nucleotides line up with TRBD1. V dropped 5 bases and J dropped 8; count of bases not matched to a gene: 8. This CDR3 spans 13 amino acids. From germline, CDR1 is MNHEY and CDR2 SMNVEV (reference sequence). Here the CDR3 DNA reads TGTGCCAGCAGTCTTATACAGGGGTGGGGCTACACCTTC. This codes for CASSLIQGWGYTF.

CDR3 in DNA: TGTGCCAGCAGCTTCGGGGCAAACCAGTACTTC. It yields the protein CASSFGANQYF. V usage is TRBV7-9 and J usage is TRBJ2-5; D tentatively fits TRBD1 or TRBD2 (5 bases each). Germline-derived CDR1 and CDR2 are SEHNR and FQNEAQ (reference sequence). The CDR3 runs to 11 residues. The ends were cut back, 3 bases at V and 10 bases at J, with 9 bases in the middle.

This clone was recorded a few times. The J gene is TRBJ2-1, the V gene TRBV4-2; 7 bases fit TRBD2. From germline, CDR1 is LGHNA and CDR2 YNFKEQ. The CDR3 runs to 12 residues. Unmatched junction bases numbered 4, after V lost 5 bases and J lost 9 bases. The DNA of the CDR3 is TGTGCCAGCAGCTCCCCGGGAGGTGAGCAGTTCTTC. Translation gives CASSSPGGEQFF.

J is TRBJ1-5 and V is TRBV4-1, with D possibly TRBD1 on 5 matching bases. The CDR3 consists of 16 residues. V lost 4 bases to trimming and J lost 3 bases, with 16 bases between them. Germline CDR1 MGHRA, CDR2 YSYEKL. The CDR3 coding sequence is TGCGCCAGCAGCCCTCGGCGGGGACGTGACAATCAGCCCCAGCATTTT. Translated, it gives CASSPRRGRDNQPQHF.

The chain links TRBV11-1 to TRBJ2-1, with D tentatively TRBD2 (5 bases). The CDR3 sequence is 15 residues long. V was cut by 2 bases and J by 2 bases, with 10 bases left in between. Germline lookup yields CDR1 SGHAT and CDR2 FQDESV (reference sequence). CDR3 amino acids: CASSLLASPYNEQFF. CDR3 DNA sequence: TGTGCCAGCAGCTTATTAGCGAGCCCCTACAATGAGCAGTTCTTC.

The chain is built from TRBV27 and TRBJ2-3; D might be TRBD2 (6 bases). Per the germline V gene, CDR1 is MNHEY and CDR2 is SMNVEV (reference sequence). The CDR3 totals 15 residues. Trimming pared 2 bases from V and 0 bases from J, leaving 9 bases between. CDR3 protein: CASSLISGSTDTQYF. In DNA, the CDR3 is TGTGCCAGCAGTTTAATTAGCGGAAGCACAGATACGCAGTATTTT.

The J gene is TRBJ1-1, the V gene TRBV5-6; TRBD1 agrees at 7 bases. Germline assignment: CDR1 SGHDT and CDR2 YYEEEE. There are 13 residues in the CDR3. V shed 3 bases, J shed 6 bases, and the junction held 5 bases outside the gene matches. CDR3 bases: TGTGCCAGCAGCTCCGGACAGGTATCTGAAGCTTTCTTT. Protein sequence: CASSSGQVSEAFF.

The chain joins TRBV11-3 to TRBJ2-2, with D unresolved. There are 14 residues in the CDR3. Trimming left V 3 bases short and J 0 bases short, with 5 bases between. The germline gives CDR1 SGHNT, CDR2 YENEEA. This CDR3 reads CASSFSPNTGELFF. CDR3 nucleotide sequence: TGTGCCAGCAGCTTTAGTCCGAACACCGGGGAGCTGTTTTTT.

J is TRBJ2-1 and V is TRBV14, with a weak D call TRBD2 (7 bases). Germline CDR1 is SGHDN and CDR2 is FVKESK. The CDR3 loop spans 17 amino acids. The V end was cut by 2 bases, the J end by 7 bases, with 21 bases between. The CDR3 bases are TGTGCCAGCAGCCAAAGGCGGGGGCTTGGAATAGTTAATGAGCAGTTCTTC. This gives the protein CASSQRRGLGIVNEQFF.

J is TRBJ1-3 and V is TRBV4-3; D is uncertain. CDR3 length equals 17 residues. V lost 0 bases, J lost 8 bases, and 20 bases lay in between. Per the germline V gene, CDR1 is LGHNA and CDR2 is YSLEER. The chain's CDR3 is CASSQDSSRRSRDTIYF. CDR3 nucleotides: TGCGCCAGCAGCCAAGATAGTTCCCGCAGGTCTCGCGACACCATATATTTT.

The genes are TRBV6-5 and TRBJ2-1, with 7 bases lining up with TRBD2. The CDR3 has 13 amino acids. CDR1 and CDR2 from the germline V gene are MNHEY and SVGAGI. V lost 5 bases to trimming and J lost 9 bases; unmatched junction nucleotides: 7. The CDR3 DNA sequence: TGTGCCAGCAGTCACGGGGGGATCGGTGAGCAGTTCTTC. Amino acids: CASSHGGIGEQFF.

This sequence joins TRBV5-1 and TRBJ2-7; D not certain. Trimming removed 2 bases at V and 0 bases at J, with 6 bases between. Germline values: CDR1 SGHRS, CDR2 YFSETQ. The CDR3 loop spans 13 amino acids. CDR3 protein: CASSFLGSYEQYF. CDR3 coding DNA: TGCGCCAGCAGCTTTTTGGGCTCCTACGAGCAGTACTTC.

This clone showed up just once. This chain uses TRBV5-1 with TRBJ1-3, with D unclear. This CDR3 region has 15 residues. The germline gives CDR1 SGHRS, CDR2 YFSETQ. The V end lost 3 bases, the J end lost 0 bases, and 10 bases lay between the germline ends. The CDR3 DNA reads as TGCGCCAGCAGCTCGGACCACCTCTCTGGAAACACCATATATTTT. Translated: CASSSDHLSGNTIYF.

The CDR3 DNA reads TGTGCCAGCAGCTTGGGGAGCCTCCAAGAGACCCAGTACTTC. Its translation is CASSLGSLQETQYF. The rearrangement links TRBV7-2 to TRBJ2-5; tentatively, D is TRBD2 (5 bases). Germline V CDR1 and CDR2: SGHTA, FQGNSA. The ends were cut back, 3 bases at V and 1 base at J, with 9 bases in the middle. The length of the CDR3 is 14 residues.

V gene TRBV4-1 combines with J gene TRBJ1-2; D is perhaps TRBD1 (5 bases). The CDR3 length is 15 residues. Germline assignment: CDR1 MGHRA and CDR2 YSYEKL. Trimming left V 2 bases short and J 0 bases short, with 10 bases between. CDR3 region: CASSQFGGSNYGYTF. CDR3 bases: TGCGCCAGCAGCCAATTTGGGGGTTCTAACTATGGCTACACCTTC.

V usage is TRBV19 and J usage is TRBJ2-7, with D perhaps given as TRBD1 or TRBD2 (6 bases each). The CDR3 totals 15 residues. Germline V lookup: CDR1 LNHDA, CDR2 SQIVND (reference sequence). Trimming pared 5 bases from V and 0 bases from J, leaving 14 bases between. This chain's CDR3 is CASSPTGRSSYEQYF. CDR3 coding DNA: TGTGCCAGTAGTCCTACAGGGAGGAGCTCCTACGAGCAGTACTTC.

The chain joins TRBV6-5 to TRBJ2-7; either TRBD1 or TRBD2 may supply D (5 bases each). Germline CDR1 MNHEY, CDR2 SVGAGI. The CDR3 extends over 15 amino acids. V was shortened by 8 bases and J by 1 base, with 18 bases between the two germline ends. The CDR3 spells CASSKDFTGSYEQYF. The CDR3 DNA follows: TGTGCCAGCTCAAAGGACTTTACAGGATCCTACGAGCAGTACTTC.

The J gene is TRBJ2-7, the V gene TRBV28, with D possibly being TRBD1 or TRBD2 (6 bases each). This CDR3 is built from 13 residues. V lost 8 bases and J 3 bases, leaving 14 bases between the germline ends. In germline, CDR1 is MDHEN, CDR2 SYDVKM. The CDR3 region has the DNA TGTGCCAGCGGCGACAAGGGGGGCTACGAGCAGTACTTC. Amino acid sequence: CASGDKGGYEQYF.

Notes on this clone: The sample has other DNA sequences that encode this CDR3 too. The rearrangement links TRBV7-2 to TRBJ1-2, with TRBD1 as a possible D gene (6 bases). CDR3 length: 13 residues. V lost 5 bases, J lost 2 bases, and 9 bases lay in between. In germline, CDR1 is SGHTA, CDR2 FQGNSA. For the CDR3, the DNA is TGTGCCAGCAGCCCTGACAGGAACTATGGCTACACCTTC. It encodes CASSPDRNYGYTF.

This chain connects TRBV9 to TRBJ1-2; D gene unclear. The ends were cut back, 4 bases at V and 2 bases at J, with 6 bases in the middle. The germline V gene has CDR1 SGDLS and CDR2 YYNGEE. The CDR3 has 12 residues. This CDR3 reads CASSSVNYGYTF. The DNA of the CDR3 is TGTGCCAGCAGCTCCGTGAACTATGGCTACACCTTC.

The gene calls are TRBV2 and TRBJ2-7, with 14 bases matching TRBD2. The trim removed 2 bases at V and 7 bases at J, leaving 4 bases unmatched. This CDR3 comprises 15 residues. Germline V gene sequence: CDR1 SNHLY, CDR2 FYNNEI. CDR3 amino acids: CASSEPGLAGEEQYF. The CDR3 nucleotides read TGTGCCAGCAGTGAACCGGGACTAGCGGGAGAGGAGCAGTACTTC.

This rearrangement joins TRBV28 to TRBJ1-5; TRBD1 agrees at 8 bases. V trimming: 3 bases; J trimming: 5 bases; junction bases outside the gene matches: 12. This CDR3 contains 17 residues. CDR1 and CDR2 (germline): MDHEN, SYDVKM. CDR3 region: CASSLVDHRGTDQPQHF. The CDR3 DNA sequence: TGTGCCAGCAGTTTGGTCGATCACAGGGGGACGGATCAGCCCCAGCATTTT.

The V gene is TRBV11-2, the J gene TRBJ2-2; 13 bases align to TRBD2. This CDR3 has 18 residues. Trimming cost V 6 bases and J 4 bases; bases outside gene matches: 11. Germline V gives CDR1 SGHAT, CDR2 FQNNGV. CDR3 region: CASSYELAGGPGTGELFF. The CDR3 nucleotides are TGTGCCAGCAGTTACGAACTAGCGGGAGGGCCGGGCACCGGGGAGCTGTTTTTT.

The chain uses TRBV5-5 and TRBJ2-1, with no clear D. This CDR3 is built from 14 residues. Deletions cut 0 bases from V and 8 bases from J, with 12 bases between. CDR1 and CDR2 (germline): SGHKS, YYEKEE (reference sequence). The CDR3 protein is CASSLAWVEDEQFF. The DNA of the CDR3 is TGTGCCAGCAGCTTGGCCTGGGTAGAGGATGAGCAGTTCTTC.

J is TRBJ2-1 and V is TRBV6-1, with 9 bases fitting TRBD2. With 3 bases clipped from V and 10 bases from J, the junction kept 7 bases outside the gene matches. The CDR3 has 14 residues. Germline V gene lookup returns CDR1 MNHNS and CDR2 SASEGT. The CDR3: CASSDRLAGREQFF. DNA of the CDR3: TGTGCCAGCAGTGATCGGCTAGCGGGAAGGGAGCAGTTCTTC.

In nucleotides, the CDR3 is TGCGCCAGCAGCCCCCAACCACAGCCCGGCAATCAGCCCCAGCATTTT. This sequence encodes CASSPQPQPGNQPQHF. The rearrangement joins TRBV4-1 to TRBJ1-5; no clear D gene. The V end lost 4 bases, the J end lost 2 bases, and 15 bases lay between the germline ends. Germline lookup yields CDR1 MGHRA and CDR2 YSYEKL. The CDR3 is 16 amino acids.